These T cell receptor beta chains were read from a single sample in a study of cytomegalovirus exposure and HLA in healthy donors. Produced via immunoSEQ multiplex PCR; TCRdb's table is partial and in-frame only. The profile shows some 160,000 clones, over 75% of them singletons. The specimen was PBMCs. These TCRs come from a man aged 60 to 69 in good health and CMV-seronegative. Each CDR3 is given with its conserved first and last residue. A D gene is named only where the DNA matches it firmly. Where a row states a size, it is once, few, many or the class of an expanded clone; other rows omit it.

TRBJ2-7,-,TRBV30,TRBD2,CAWSVALAGGEQYF,TGTGCCTGGAGTGTTGCTCTAGCGGGAGGCGAGCAGTACTTC
TRBJ1-5,-,TRBV28,-,CASSLLSNQPQHF,TGTGCCAGCAGTTTACTTAGTAATCAGCCCCAGCATTTT
TRBJ2-7,-,TRBV18,TRBD2,CASSPQSGGGREQYF,TGTGCCAGCTCACCACAGTCGGGGGGAGGAAGGGAGCAGTACTTC
TRBJ2-7,few,TRBV5-1,-,CASSLEEGGGNEQYF,TGCGCCAGCAGCTTGGAAGAGGGAGGGGGGAACGAGCAGTACTTC
TRBJ2-1,-,TRBV27,TRBD2,CASSRRLAGSYNEQFF,TGTGCCAGCAGTCGAAGACTAGCGGGCTCCTACAATGAGCAGTTCTTC
TRBJ2-1,-,TRBV5-4,-,CASSLGLVNEQFF,TGTGCCAGCAGCTTGGGACTAGTCAATGAGCAGTTCTTC
TRBJ2-7,-,TRBV30,TRBD2,CAWSPGTSTEQYF,TGTGCCTGGAGTCCAGGGACTAGCACCGAGCAGTACTTC
TRBJ2-1,-,TRBV6-6,TRBD2,CAIQLAGASYNEQFF,TGTGCCATCCAACTAGCGGGAGCGTCCTACAATGAGCAGTTCTTC
TRBJ2-7,-,TRBV5-1,-,CASSLAAGPSYEQYF,TGCGCCAGCAGCTTGGCGGCAGGGCCATCCTACGAGCAGTACTTC
TRBJ2-1,-,TRBV10-3,TRBD1,CAIRRQGNAYNEQFF,TGTGCCATCAGAAGACAGGGGAACGCCTACAATGAGCAGTTCTTC
TRBJ1-1,once,TRBV18,-,CASSRKQGDEAFF,TGTGCCAGCTCACGTAAACAGGGAGATGAAGCTTTCTTT
TRBJ1-2,-,TRBV21-1,-,CASSKALSGGYTF,TGTGCCAGCAGCAAAGCGCTTTCGGGAGGCTACACCTTC
TRBJ1-2,-,TRBV2,-,CASSDQGPHGYTF,TGTGCCAGCAGTGATCAGGGCCCCCATGGCTACACCTTC
TRBJ2-7,-,TRBV30,-,CARQSESSYEQYF,TGTGCCCGCCAGTCCGAAAGCTCCTACGAGCAGTACTTC
TRBJ1-2,-,TRBV5-4,TRBD1,CASSYFDRGRNGYTF,TGTGCCAGCAGCTATTTTGACAGGGGGAGAAATGGCTACACCTTC
TRBJ2-3,-,TRBV6-5,-,CASSLGNTQYF,TGTGCCAGCAGTCTAGGTAATACGCAGTATTTT
TRBJ2-3,-,TRBV7-2,TRBD1,CASRGTGGRDTQYF,TGTGCCAGCAGAGGGACAGGGGGCCGGGATACGCAGTATTTT
TRBJ1-1,-,TRBV19,-,CASSNFWTDGTEAFF,TGTGCCAGTAGTAACTTCTGGACAGACGGTACTGAAGCTTTCTTT